The 17 T cell receptor beta chains presented below share a single source sample, sequenced in a study of T cell repertoires in cytomegalovirus infection. Using its own MiXCR run on the reads, TCRdb lists one record per CDR3 protein. The sample has around 350,000 distinct CDR3 sequences, around a sixth seen once. Sequencing was performed on PBMCs. These receptors all stem from a human donor in good health (CMV status not recorded). Some clones in this sample may be carry-over from other donors' samples.

In this sample, this clonotype turned up many times. The V gene is TRBV10-3, the J gene TRBJ2-7; 7 bases align to TRBD1. Trimming took 4 bases from V and 3 from J; bases not matched to a gene: 6. There are 14 residues in the CDR3. Germline V gene lookup returns CDR1 ENHRY and CDR2 SYGVKD. CDR3 in amino acids: CAISGSTGFYEQYF. CDR3 nucleotides: TGTGCCATCAGTGGGTCGACAGGGTTCTACGAGCAGTACTTC.

The chain links TRBV29-1 to TRBJ2-7; D tentatively fits TRBD1 or TRBD2 (6 bases each). Per the germline V gene, CDR1 is SQVTM and CDR2 is ANQGSEA. The CDR3 length is 11 residues. V was pared by 1 base and J by 7 bases, with 8 bases between. The CDR3 DNA reads as TGCAGCGTTGAAGGGGGGGCTGAGCAGTACTTC. Translating gives CSVEGGAEQYF.

This clonotype was detected a few times. The CDR3 loop is CASSVGTHWLETQYF. The CDR3 bases are TGTGCCAGCAGCGTAGGGACGCATTGGCTGGAGACCCAGTACTTC. This chain joins TRBV9 and TRBJ2-5; D is undetermined. This CDR3 has 15 residues. V shed 0 bases and J shed 5 bases, with 14 bases lying between them. Germline V lookup: CDR1 SGDLS, CDR2 YYNGEE. The whole variable domain, remainder taken from reference TRBV9 and TRBJ2-5, is DSGVTQTPKHLITATGQRVTLRCSPRSGDLSVYWYQQSLDQGLQFLIQYYNGEERAKGNILERFSAQQFPDLHSELNLSSLELGDSALYFCASSVGTHWLETQYFGPGTRLLVL.

At least ten counts were recorded for this clonotype. The V and J genes are TRBV7-2 and TRBJ1-4; tentative D call: TRBD1 (6 bases). Per the germline V gene, CDR1 is SGHTA and CDR2 is FQGNSA. The CDR3 spans 14 residues. The ends were cut back, 2 bases at V and 8 bases at J, with 12 bases in the middle. CDR3 DNA sequence: TGTGCCAGCAGCTTAATACAGGGTGGGGAAAAACTGTTTTTT. Its translation is CASSLIQGGEKLFF.

This clonotype was picked up a small number of times. J is TRBJ1-2 and V is TRBV7-8; a possible D gene is TRBD1 (5 bases). Germline values: CDR1 SGHVS, CDR2 FQNEAQ. The CDR3 has 14 amino acids. V was clipped by 1 base and J by 6 bases, with 12 bases between them. The DNA of the CDR3 is TGTGCCAGCAGCTTAGTGGCGGGGGGGGATGGCTACACCTTC. This codes for CASSLVAGGDGYTF.

As DNA, the CDR3 is TGCGCCAGCAGTGGGGGGCGTCGCTCCTACAATGAGCAGTTCTTC. Amino acids: CASSGGRRSYNEQFF. The chain is built from TRBV10-1 and TRBJ2-1; TRBD1 might be the D (6 bases). The CDR3 sequence is 15 residues long. CDR1 is WNHNN, CDR2 SYGVQD, per germline (reference sequence). V gave up 4 bases and J gave up 0 bases, with 10 bases separating them.

This clonotype has a handful of counts. The chain links TRBV20-1 to TRBJ2-4; 14 nucleotides align to TRBD2. V shed 5 bases and J 8 bases; nucleotides not matched to a gene: 8. The CDR3 has 15 residues. Germline V gives CDR1 DFQATT, CDR2 SNEGSKA (reference sequence). The CDR3 nucleotides are TGCAGTGCTCGACTAGCGGGGGGGCCGGGAGACATTCAGTACTTC. This gives the protein CSARLAGGPGDIQYF.

The CDR3 sequence is CASSPNAGQDTQYF. CDR3 DNA: TGTGCCAGCAGCCCAAATGCAGGTCAAGATACGCAGTATTTT. The rearrangement uses TRBV7-2 and TRBJ2-3, with D uncertain. This CDR3 is 14 amino acids long. Germline lookup yields CDR1 SGHTA and CDR2 FQGNSA. V was clipped by 5 bases and J by 5 bases, with 14 bases between them.

In its sample, this clonotype was seen a few times. This chain uses TRBV5-4 with TRBJ1-6; the match to TRBD1 covers 7 bases. Germline trimming cut 6 bases from V and 5 bases from J; bases unmatched to any gene: 8. CDR3 length equals 15 residues. Germline values: CDR1 SGHNT, CDR2 YYREEE (reference sequence). The chain's CDR3 is CASTPQGQNNSPLHF. As DNA, the CDR3 is TGTGCCAGCACCCCTCAGGGACAGAATAATTCACCCCTCCACTTT.

In its sample, this clonotype was seen a few times. The chain combines TRBV19 with TRBJ1-1; possible D gene TRBD1, 5 bases. From germline, CDR1 is LNHDA and CDR2 SQIVND (reference sequence). The CDR3 is made up of 12 amino acids. V was shortened by 7 bases and J by 4 bases, with 10 bases between the two germline ends. The CDR3 spells CASKDRVTEAFF. CDR3 in DNA: TGTGCCAGTAAAGACAGAGTCACTGAAGCTTTCTTT.

This chain uses TRBV6-6 with TRBJ2-4; D remains unclear. CDR1 MNHNY and CDR2 SVGAGI come from the germline V gene (reference sequence). Between the trimmed V and J ends, which lost 2 bases and 5 bases, there was a span of 7 bases. The CDR3 sequence is 13 residues long. The CDR3 is CASSYGAENIQYF. In DNA, the CDR3 is TGTGCCAGCAGTTACGGCGCGGAAAACATTCAGTACTTC.

This clonotype was picked up a small number of times. The chain is built from TRBV7-8 and TRBJ2-1; a weak D match, TRBD2 (5 bases). The V gene's germline CDR1 is SGHVS and CDR2 FQNEAQ. The CDR3 contains 16 residues. Deletions cut 7 bases from V and 2 bases from J, with 18 bases between. The CDR3 DNA follows: TGTGCCAGCACCAAGTCGGCGGACTGGACCTACAATGAGCAGTTCTTC. It yields the protein CASTKSADWTYNEQFF.

This clonotype was seen repeatedly, ten times or more. The V gene is TRBV7-2, the J gene TRBJ2-4; D tentatively fits TRBD1 or TRBD2 (7 bases each). V was clipped by 7 bases and J by 1 base, with 23 bases between them. The germline V gene has CDR1 SGHTA and CDR2 FQGNSA. The CDR3 length is 18 residues. CDR3 nucleotide sequence: TGTGCCAGCACCCCCAGGGGGGGGGGCAAAATGGCCAAAAACATTCAGTACTTC. It yields the protein CASTPRGGGKMAKNIQYF.

The J gene is TRBJ2-3, the V gene TRBV9; no clear D gene. CDR1 and CDR2 from the germline V gene are SGDLS and YYNGEE. V lost 4 bases to trimming and J lost 2 bases, with 17 bases between them. The CDR3 is 16 residues long. The CDR3 DNA follows: TGTGCCAGCAGCCCCGAGGTTCGTCTCGCCACAGATACGCAGTATTTT. It translates to CASSPEVRLATDTQYF.

This clonotype was counted ten times or more. The V call is TRBV7-2, the J call TRBJ1-5, with D hard to call. V lost 3 bases, J lost 7 bases, and 7 bases lay in between. Looked up from germline, CDR1 is SGHTA and CDR2 is FQGNSA. This CDR3 spans 12 amino acids. The CDR3: CASSFAGQPQHF. The CDR3 DNA is TGTGCCAGCAGCTTCGCGGGACAGCCCCAGCATTTT.

At least ten counts were recorded for this clonotype. The chain has TRBV10-2 and TRBJ2-3; D gene ambiguous. From germline, CDR1 is WSHSY and CDR2 SAAADI. The germline V and J ends were trimmed by 4 bases and 10 bases, with 12 bases remaining between them. The CDR3 extends over 12 amino acids. The CDR3 protein is CASSVGLAPQYF. CDR3 nucleotide sequence: TGCGCCAGCAGTGTGGGGTTAGCTCCGCAGTATTTT.

The chain carries TRBV28 and TRBJ1-1; 8 nucleotides line up with TRBD1. In germline, CDR1 is MDHEN, CDR2 SYDVKM. The CDR3 extends over 14 amino acids. Trimming took 4 bases from V and 4 from J; bases not matched to a gene: 5. The CDR3 here is CASSYDRGSTEAFF. The CDR3 nucleotides read TGTGCCAGCAGTTACGACAGGGGATCCACTGAAGCTTTCTTT.